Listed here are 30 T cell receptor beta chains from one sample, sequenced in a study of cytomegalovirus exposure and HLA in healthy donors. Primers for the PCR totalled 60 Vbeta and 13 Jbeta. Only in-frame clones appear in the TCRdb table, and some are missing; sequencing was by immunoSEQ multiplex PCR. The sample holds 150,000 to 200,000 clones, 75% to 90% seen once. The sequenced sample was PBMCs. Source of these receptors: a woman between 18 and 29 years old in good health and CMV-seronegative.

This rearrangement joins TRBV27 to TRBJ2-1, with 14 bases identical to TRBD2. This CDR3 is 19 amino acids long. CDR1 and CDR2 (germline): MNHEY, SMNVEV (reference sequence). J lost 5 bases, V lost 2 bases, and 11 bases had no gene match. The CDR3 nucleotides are TGTGCCAGCAGTTTAGGGACTAGCGGGGGCCCGTCTCCACACAATGAGCAGTTCTTC. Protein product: CASSLGTSGGPSPHNEQFF.

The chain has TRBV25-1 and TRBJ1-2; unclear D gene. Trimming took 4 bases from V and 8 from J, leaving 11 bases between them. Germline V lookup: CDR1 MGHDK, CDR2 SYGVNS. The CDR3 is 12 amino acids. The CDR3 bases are TGTGCCAGCAGTGGGGCGGGGTTGGGCTACACCTTC. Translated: CASSGAGLGYTF.

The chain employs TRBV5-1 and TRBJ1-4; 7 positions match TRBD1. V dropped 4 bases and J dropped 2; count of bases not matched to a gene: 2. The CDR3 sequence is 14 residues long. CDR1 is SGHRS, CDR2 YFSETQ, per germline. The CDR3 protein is CASSPGQTNEKLFF. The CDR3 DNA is TGCGCCAGCAGCCCGGGACAGACTAATGAAAAACTGTTTTTT.

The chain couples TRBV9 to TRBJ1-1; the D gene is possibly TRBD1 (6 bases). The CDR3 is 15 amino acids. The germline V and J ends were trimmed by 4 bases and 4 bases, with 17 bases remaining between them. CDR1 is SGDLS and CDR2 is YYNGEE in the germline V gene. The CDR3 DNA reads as TGTGCCAGCAGCCCAATGACAGGCTCGGGCACTGAAGCTTTCTTT. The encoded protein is CASSPMTGSGTEAFF.

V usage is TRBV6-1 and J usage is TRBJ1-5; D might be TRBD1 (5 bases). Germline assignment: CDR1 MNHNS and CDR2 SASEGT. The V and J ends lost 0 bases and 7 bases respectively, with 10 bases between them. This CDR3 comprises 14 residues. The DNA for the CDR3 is TGTGCCAGCAGTGAAGCGGGGGGTTTGCAGCCCCAGCATTTT. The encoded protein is CASSEAGGLQPQHF.

The CDR3 is CASSQSTGGNEQFF. The CDR3 DNA is TGTGCCAGCAGCCAATCGACAGGGGGAAATGAGCAGTTCTTC. This chain links TRBV4-2 with TRBJ2-1; 9 bases match TRBD1. The CDR3 is 14 residues long. J gave up 7 bases and V 2 bases, and 3 bases lay outside the gene matches. Per the germline V gene, CDR1 is LGHNA and CDR2 is YNFKEQ.

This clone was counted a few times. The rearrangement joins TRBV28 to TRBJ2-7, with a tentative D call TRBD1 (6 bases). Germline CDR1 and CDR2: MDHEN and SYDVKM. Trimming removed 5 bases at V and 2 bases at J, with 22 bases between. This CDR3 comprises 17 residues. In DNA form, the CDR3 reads TGTGCCAGCAGTAGACGACGAACCGGGACATACACCTACGAGCAGTACTTC. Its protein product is CASSRRRTGTYTYEQYF.

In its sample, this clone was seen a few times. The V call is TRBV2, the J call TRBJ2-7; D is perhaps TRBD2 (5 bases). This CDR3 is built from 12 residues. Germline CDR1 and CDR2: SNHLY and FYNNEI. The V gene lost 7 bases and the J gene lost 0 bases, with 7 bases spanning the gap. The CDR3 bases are TGTGCCAGCACCGGGAACTCCTACGAGCAGTACTTC. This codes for CASTGNSYEQYF.

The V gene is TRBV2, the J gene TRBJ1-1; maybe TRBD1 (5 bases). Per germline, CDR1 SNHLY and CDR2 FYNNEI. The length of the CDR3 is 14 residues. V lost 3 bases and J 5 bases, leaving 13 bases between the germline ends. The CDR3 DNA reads TGTGCCAGCAGTGATCAGGGCCCGCGGACTGAAGCTTTCTTT. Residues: CASSDQGPRTEAFF.

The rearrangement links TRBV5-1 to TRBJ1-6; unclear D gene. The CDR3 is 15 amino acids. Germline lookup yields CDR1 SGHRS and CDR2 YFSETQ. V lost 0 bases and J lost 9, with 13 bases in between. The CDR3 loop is CASSLATGFGSPLHF. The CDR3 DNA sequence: TGCGCCAGCAGCTTGGCCACGGGGTTCGGTTCACCCCTCCACTTT.

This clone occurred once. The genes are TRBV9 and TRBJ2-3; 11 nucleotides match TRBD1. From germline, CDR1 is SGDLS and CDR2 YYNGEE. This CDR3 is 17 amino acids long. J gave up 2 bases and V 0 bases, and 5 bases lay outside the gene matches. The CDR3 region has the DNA TGTGCCAGCAGCGTAGGGGACAGGGGGTTTACCACAGATACGCAGTATTTT. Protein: CASSVGDRGFTTDTQYF. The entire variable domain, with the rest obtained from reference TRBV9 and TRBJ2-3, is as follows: DSGVTQTPKHLITATGQRVTLRCSPRSGDLSVYWYQQSLDQGLQFLIQYYNGEERAKGNILERFSAQQFPDLHSELNLSSLELGDSALYFCASSVGDRGFTTDTQYFGPGTRLTVL.

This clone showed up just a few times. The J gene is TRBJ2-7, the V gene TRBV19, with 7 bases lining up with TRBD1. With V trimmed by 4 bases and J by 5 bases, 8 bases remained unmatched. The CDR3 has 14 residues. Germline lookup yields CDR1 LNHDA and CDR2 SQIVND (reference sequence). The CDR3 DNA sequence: TGTGCCAGTAGTACAGACAGGGTCGGCCACGAGCAGTACTTC. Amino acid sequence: CASSTDRVGHEQYF.

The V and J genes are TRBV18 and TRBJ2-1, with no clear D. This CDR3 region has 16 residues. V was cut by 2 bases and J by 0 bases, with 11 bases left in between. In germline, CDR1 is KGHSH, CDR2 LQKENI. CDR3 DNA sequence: TGTGCCAGCTCACCAAGGTCGGGTACCTCCTACAATGAGCAGTTCTTC. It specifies CASSPRSGTSYNEQFF.

CDR3 amino acids: CAWSVSPTGRNTIYF. CDR3 coding DNA: TGTGCCTGGAGTGTTTCGCCAACAGGCCGAAACACCATATATTTT. J is TRBJ1-3 and V is TRBV30, with D possibly matching TRBD1 (5 bases). This CDR3 is built from 15 residues. V lost 0 bases and J 5 bases, leaving 14 bases between the germline ends. CDR1 and CDR2 (germline): GTSNPN, SVGIG (reference sequence).

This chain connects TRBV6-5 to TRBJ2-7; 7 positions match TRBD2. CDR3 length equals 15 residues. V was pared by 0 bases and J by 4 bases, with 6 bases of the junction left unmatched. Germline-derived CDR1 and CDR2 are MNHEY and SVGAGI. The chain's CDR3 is CASSYSASGGYEQYF. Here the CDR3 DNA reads TGTGCCAGCAGTTACTCGGCTAGCGGTGGTTACGAGCAGTACTTC.

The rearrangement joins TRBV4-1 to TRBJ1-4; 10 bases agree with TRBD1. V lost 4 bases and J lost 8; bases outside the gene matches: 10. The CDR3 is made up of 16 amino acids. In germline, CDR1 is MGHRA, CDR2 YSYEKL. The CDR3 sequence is CASSRFRDRGLEKLFF. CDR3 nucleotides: TGCGCCAGCAGCCGATTCCGGGACAGGGGTTTGGAAAAACTGTTTTTT.

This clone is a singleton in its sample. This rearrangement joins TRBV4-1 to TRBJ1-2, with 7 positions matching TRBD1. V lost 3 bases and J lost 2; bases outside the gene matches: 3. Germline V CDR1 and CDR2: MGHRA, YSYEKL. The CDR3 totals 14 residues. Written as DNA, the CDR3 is TGCGCCAGCAGCCACCCCAGGGGGAACTATGGCTACACCTTC. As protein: CASSHPRGNYGYTF.

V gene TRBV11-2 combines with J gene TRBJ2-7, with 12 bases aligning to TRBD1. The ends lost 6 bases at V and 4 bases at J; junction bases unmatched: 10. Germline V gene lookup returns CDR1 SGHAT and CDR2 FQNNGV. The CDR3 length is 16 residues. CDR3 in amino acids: CASSSKGTGGAYEQYF. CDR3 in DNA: TGTGCCAGCAGTTCCAAAGGGACAGGGGGCGCTTACGAGCAGTACTTC.

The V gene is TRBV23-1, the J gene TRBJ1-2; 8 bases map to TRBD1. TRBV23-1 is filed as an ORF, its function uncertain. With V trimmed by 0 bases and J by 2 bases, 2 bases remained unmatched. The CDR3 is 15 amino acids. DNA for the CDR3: TGCGCCAGCAGTCAATCGCGGACAGGGAACTATGGCTACACCTTC. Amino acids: CASSQSRTGNYGYTF.

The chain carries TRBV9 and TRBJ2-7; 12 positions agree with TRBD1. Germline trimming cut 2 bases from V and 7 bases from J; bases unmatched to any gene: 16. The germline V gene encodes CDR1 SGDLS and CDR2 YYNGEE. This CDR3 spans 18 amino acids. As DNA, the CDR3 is TGTGCCAGCAGCGTCGGGACAGGGGGCGATTTCGGGGAATTTGAGCAGTACTTC. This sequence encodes CASSVGTGGDFGEFEQYF.

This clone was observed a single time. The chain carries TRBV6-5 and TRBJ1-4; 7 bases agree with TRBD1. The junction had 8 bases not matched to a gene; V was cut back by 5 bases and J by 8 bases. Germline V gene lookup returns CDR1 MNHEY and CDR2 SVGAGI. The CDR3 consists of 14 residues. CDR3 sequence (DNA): TGTGCCAGCAGTCGCAGGGGGGAGACGGAAAAACTGTTTTTT. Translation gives CASSRRGETEKLFF.

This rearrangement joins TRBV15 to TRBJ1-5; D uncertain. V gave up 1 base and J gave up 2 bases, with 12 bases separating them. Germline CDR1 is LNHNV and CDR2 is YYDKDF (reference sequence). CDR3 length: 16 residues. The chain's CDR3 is CATSRGQEDRNQPQHF. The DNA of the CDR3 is TGTGCCACCAGCAGAGGGCAGGAGGATCGCAATCAGCCCCAGCATTTT.

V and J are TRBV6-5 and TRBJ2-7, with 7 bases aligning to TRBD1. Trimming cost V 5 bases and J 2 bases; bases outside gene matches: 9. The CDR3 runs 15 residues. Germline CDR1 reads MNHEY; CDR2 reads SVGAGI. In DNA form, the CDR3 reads TGTGCCAGCAGTAGACCGACAGGGCCGCCCTACGAGCAGTACTTC. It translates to CASSRPTGPPYEQYF.

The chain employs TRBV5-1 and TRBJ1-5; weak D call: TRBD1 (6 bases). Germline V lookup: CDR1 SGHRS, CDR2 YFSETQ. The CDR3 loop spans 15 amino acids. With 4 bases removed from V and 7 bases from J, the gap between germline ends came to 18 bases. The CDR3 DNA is TGCGCCAGCAGCCTGAGTACAGGGTTAAAACAGCCCCAGCATTTT. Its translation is CASSLSTGLKQPQHF. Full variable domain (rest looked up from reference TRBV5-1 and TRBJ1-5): KAGVTQTPRYLIKTRGQQVTLSCSPISGHRSVSWYQQTPGQGLQFLFEYFSETQRNKGNFPGRFSGRQFSNSRSEMNVSTLELGDSALYLCASSLSTGLKQPQHFGDGTRLSIL.

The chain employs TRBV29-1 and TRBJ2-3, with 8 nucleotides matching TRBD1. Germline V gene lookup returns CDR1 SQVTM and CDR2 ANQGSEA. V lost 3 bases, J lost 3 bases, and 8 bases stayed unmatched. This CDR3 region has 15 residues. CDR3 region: CSVEVAGGHTDTQYF. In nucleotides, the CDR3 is TGCAGCGTTGAGGTGGCAGGGGGCCATACAGATACGCAGTATTTT.

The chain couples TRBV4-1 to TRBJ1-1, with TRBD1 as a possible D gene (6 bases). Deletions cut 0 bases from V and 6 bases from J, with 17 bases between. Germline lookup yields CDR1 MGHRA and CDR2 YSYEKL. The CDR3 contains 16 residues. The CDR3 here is CASSQEIQGLNAEAFF. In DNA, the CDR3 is TGCGCCAGCAGCCAAGAGATTCAGGGGTTAAACGCTGAAGCTTTCTTT.

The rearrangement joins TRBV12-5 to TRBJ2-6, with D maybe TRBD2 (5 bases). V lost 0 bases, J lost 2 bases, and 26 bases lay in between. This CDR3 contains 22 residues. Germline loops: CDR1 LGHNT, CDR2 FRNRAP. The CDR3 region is CASGLVFPWTVRVITGANVLTF. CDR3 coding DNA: TGTGCTAGTGGTTTGGTTTTTCCCTGGACCGTGAGGGTCATAACTGGGGCCAACGTCCTGACTTTC.

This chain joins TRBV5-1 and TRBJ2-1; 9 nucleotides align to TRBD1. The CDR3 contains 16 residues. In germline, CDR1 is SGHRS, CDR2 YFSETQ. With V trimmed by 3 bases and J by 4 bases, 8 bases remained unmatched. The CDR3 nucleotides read TGCGCCAGCAGCTCGGTGGGGACAGGGTTATACAATGAGCAGTTCTTC. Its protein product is CASSSVGTGLYNEQFF.

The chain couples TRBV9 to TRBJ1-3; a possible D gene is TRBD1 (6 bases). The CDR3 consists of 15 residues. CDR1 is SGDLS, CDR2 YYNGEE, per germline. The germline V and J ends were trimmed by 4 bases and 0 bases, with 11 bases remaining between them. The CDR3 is CASSSKGGSGNTIYF. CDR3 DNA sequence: TGTGCCAGCAGCTCAAAAGGGGGCTCTGGAAACACCATATATTTT.

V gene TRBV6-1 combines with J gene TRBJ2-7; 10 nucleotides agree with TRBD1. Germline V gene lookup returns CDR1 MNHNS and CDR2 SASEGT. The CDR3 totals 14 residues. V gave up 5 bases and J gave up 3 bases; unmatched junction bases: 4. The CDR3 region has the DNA TGTGCCAGCAGTTATGACAGGGGGCTCTACGAGCAGTACTTC. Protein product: CASSYDRGLYEQYF.